The 20 T cell receptor beta chains below come from one sample, sequenced in a study of CD8 T cells in Susac syndrome. RNA totalling roughly 0.45 to 1 ug underwent reverse transcription with random hexamers. Each CDR3 protein gets one entry after TCRdb re-called the immunoSEQ multiplex PCR reads with MiXCR. Of around 170,000 distinct CDR3 sequences in the sample, about 90% are singletons; the top ten hold about 0.073%. The sequenced sample consisted of CD4+ T cells from PBMCs. The receptors originated from a human donor in good health.

The chain couples TRBV5-6 to TRBJ2-7, with 7 nucleotides matching TRBD1. V gave up 5 bases and J gave up 5 bases; unmatched junction bases: 10. Germline CDR1 reads SGHDT; CDR2 reads YYEEEE. The CDR3 contains 14 residues. The CDR3 DNA is TGTGCCAGCAGTTCAACCAAACAGGGGCACGAGCAGTACTTC. Amino acids: CASSSTKQGHEQYF. The full variable domain, in which reference TRBV5-6 and TRBJ2-7 provide the parts outside the CDR3, is DAGVTQSPTHLIKTRGQQVTLRCSPKSGHDTVSWYQQALGQGPQFIFQYYEEEERQRGNFPDRFSGHQFPNYSSELNVNALLLGDSALYLCASSSTKQGHEQYFGPGTRLTVT.

This clonotype was detected once. The rearrangement links TRBV2 to TRBJ1-6, with D perhaps matching TRBD1 (5 bases). V lost 3 bases and J lost 6, with 12 bases in between. The V gene's germline CDR1 is SNHLY and CDR2 FYNNEI. This CDR3 is built from 15 residues. CDR3 nucleotides: TGTGCCAGCAGTGAGAAGGGGTATGTTAATTCACCCCTCCACTTT. It is translated as CASSEKGYVNSPLHF.

This clonotype was detected only once. The chain is built from TRBV6-5 and TRBJ1-1, with no clear D. The length of the CDR3 is 11 residues. Germline V gene data show CDR1 as MNHEY and CDR2 as SVGAGI. The V and J ends lost 2 bases and 5 bases respectively, with 3 bases between them. The CDR3 loop reads CASSYRTEAFF. The CDR3 nucleotides are TGTGCCAGCAGTTACCGGACTGAAGCTTTCTTT.

The chain joins TRBV5-4 to TRBJ2-1, with 11 bases lining up with TRBD2. After removal of 0 bases from V and 6 bases from J, the junction contained 8 bases not matched to a gene. The germline V gene has CDR1 SGHNT and CDR2 YYREEE (reference sequence). This CDR3 is 17 amino acids long. The CDR3 sequence: CASSLAARLAGGNEQFF. The CDR3 nucleotides read TGTGCCAGCAGCTTGGCAGCTCGCCTAGCGGGAGGCAATGAGCAGTTCTTC.

The chain links TRBV28 to TRBJ2-4; D not certain. The CDR3 covers 15 residues. The germline V and J ends were trimmed by 6 bases and 2 bases, with 14 bases remaining between them. The germline V gene has CDR1 MDHEN and CDR2 SYDVKM. CDR3 coding DNA: TGTGCCAGCAGGACGCCGGGTGGACCCAAAAACATTCAGTACTTC. As protein: CASRTPGGPKNIQYF.

The chain uses TRBV24-1 and TRBJ2-7, with TRBD2 matching over 7 bases. CDR1 is KGHDR and CDR2 is SFDVKD in the germline V gene. This CDR3 comprises 14 residues. The trim removed 5 bases at V and 6 bases at J, leaving 9 bases unmatched. The CDR3 region has the DNA TGTGCCACCAGTGTCCAGCGGGATTCTTCCGAGCAGTACTTC. This codes for CATSVQRDSSEQYF.

This clonotype was detected only once. The chain joins TRBV6-2 or TRBV6-3 to TRBJ1-5; D uncertain. The V and J ends lost 6 bases and 5 bases respectively, with 8 bases between them. The germline V gene encodes CDR1 MNHEY and CDR2 SVGEGT. This CDR3 is 12 amino acids long. CDR3 DNA: TGTGCCAGCAGCTACCTCGATCAGCCCCAGCATTTT. Translated, it gives CASSYLDQPQHF.

This sequence joins TRBV2 and TRBJ2-1; 7 bases are shared with TRBD1. The CDR3 covers 12 residues. The germline CDR1 and CDR2 sequences are SNHLY and FYNNEI. J was trimmed by 8 bases and V by 6 bases; bases with no gene match: 4. The CDR3 bases are TGTGCCAGCAGCGAGACAGGGCATGAGCAGTTCTTC. Residues: CASSETGHEQFF. Looking up the rest from reference TRBV2 and TRBJ2-1 gives the full variable domain: EPEVTQTPSHQVTQMGQEVILRCVPISNHLYFYWYRQILGQKVEFLVSFYNNEISEKSEIFDDQFSVERPDGSNFTLKIRSTKLEDSAMYFCASSETGHEQFFGPGTRLTVL.

V and J are TRBV5-4 and TRBJ2-1; 9 nucleotides line up with TRBD2. This CDR3 region has 15 residues. Germline V gene lookup returns CDR1 SGHNT and CDR2 YYREEE (reference sequence). The ends lost 8 bases at V and 2 bases at J; junction bases unmatched: 8. The CDR3 here is CASSGTSWAYNEQFF. CDR3 bases: TGTGCCAGTTCCGGGACTAGCTGGGCCTACAATGAGCAGTTCTTC.

The V gene is TRBV5-1, the J gene TRBJ2-1; a possible D gene is TRBD2 (7 bases). Germline V gives CDR1 SGHRS, CDR2 YFSETQ. Trimming took off 4 bases at V and 6 bases at J, with 14 bases between the two ends. The CDR3 is 14 residues long. CDR3 region: CASSRSGDINEQFF. In DNA, the CDR3 is TGCGCCAGCAGCAGGAGCGGGGACATCAATGAGCAGTTCTTC.

This chain connects TRBV29-1 to TRBJ2-1, with 9 bases matching TRBD2. The CDR3 consists of 16 residues. The germline V gene encodes CDR1 SQVTM and CDR2 ANQGSEA. V dropped 7 bases and J dropped 9; count of bases not matched to a gene: 19. DNA for the CDR3: TGCAGCGCCTTGAGGGATAGCGGGAGAAGGCCCGTTGAGCAGTTCTTC. Translated, it gives CSALRDSGRRPVEQFF.

For this clonotype: At one of its ends the junction is not consistent with the germline gene, which may arise from a read error. Here the CDR3 reads CASSRPGEQYF. CDR3 DNA sequence: TGTGCTAGCAGCCGTCCGGGGGAGCAGTACTTC. The chain is built from TRBV7-7 and TRBJ2-7; D possibly corresponds to TRBD2 (5 bases). CDR3 length: 11 residues. Germline V gene data show CDR1 as SSHAT and CDR2 as FNYEAQ (reference sequence).

This clonotype appeared a single time. The J gene is TRBJ1-2, the V gene TRBV10-3; D not certain. The ends were cut back, 5 bases at V and 4 bases at J, with 20 bases in the middle. In germline, CDR1 is ENHRY, CDR2 SYGVKD. The CDR3 has 16 amino acids. As DNA, the CDR3 is TGTGCCATCAGTTCCCCCAAGGGAGGGATCGTCTATGGCTACACCTTC. Its protein is CAISSPKGGIVYGYTF.

The rearrangement uses TRBV7-2 and TRBJ2-2, with 9 bases aligning to TRBD1. There are 18 residues in the CDR3. V trimming: 4 bases; J trimming: 0 bases; junction bases outside the gene matches: 9. Germline CDR1 reads SGHTA; CDR2 reads FQGNSA. In DNA, the CDR3 is TGTGCCAGCAGCTCGGGGACAGGGAGGGGGACGAACACCGGGGAGCTGTTTTTT. It is translated as CASSSGTGRGTNTGELFF.

CDR3 bases: TGTGCCAGCAGTTTGGGATCACCCCTCCACTTT. It codes for CASSLGSPLHF. The chain has TRBV28 and TRBJ1-6; no clear D. Germline V gives CDR1 MDHEN, CDR2 SYDVKM. The CDR3 has 11 amino acids. Trimming pared 3 bases from V and 10 bases from J, leaving 4 bases between.

V and J are TRBV10-3 and TRBJ2-5, with 7 bases aligning to TRBD1. There are 13 residues in the CDR3. The trim removed 3 bases at V and 7 bases at J, leaving 5 bases unmatched. In germline, CDR1 is ENHRY, CDR2 SYGVKD. The CDR3 loop reads CAISEGTVGTQYF. The CDR3 region has the DNA TGTGCCATCAGTGAAGGGACAGTCGGGACCCAGTACTTC.

The chain employs TRBV5-1 and TRBJ2-1, with D possibly matching TRBD1 (6 bases). The CDR3 runs 13 residues. CDR1 is SGHRS and CDR2 is YFSETQ in the germline V gene. V lost 2 bases, J lost 7 bases, and 10 bases lay in between. The CDR3 protein is CASSFVGANEQFF. For the CDR3, the DNA is TGCGCCAGCAGCTTTGTGGGGGCGAATGAGCAGTTCTTC.

The rearrangement uses TRBV7-2 and TRBJ2-5; D unresolved. Germline V CDR1 and CDR2: SGHTA, FQGNSA. The CDR3 sequence is 15 residues long. V lost 5 bases, J lost 1 base, and 14 bases lay in between. The CDR3 DNA reads TGTGCCAGCAGCCGAAACTACTTGGTCCAAGAGACCCAGTACTTC. This gives the protein CASSRNYLVQETQYF.

The chain is built from TRBV4-1 and TRBJ1-1; tentative D call: TRBD1 (5 bases). The CDR3 has 15 residues. Trimming took 0 bases from V and 5 from J, leaving 13 bases between them. Per the germline V gene, CDR1 is MGHRA and CDR2 is YSYEKL. CDR3 residues: CASSQDWGFGTEAFF. The CDR3 DNA sequence: TGCGCCAGCAGCCAAGATTGGGGGTTCGGTACTGAAGCTTTCTTT.

The V gene is TRBV6-2 or TRBV6-3, the J gene TRBJ2-7; TRBD1 aligns across 7 bases. The junction had 13 bases not matched to a gene; V was cut back by 2 bases and J by 6 bases. The germline gives CDR1 MNHEY, CDR2 SVGEGT. The CDR3 totals 16 residues. The chain's CDR3 is CASSYRLRDRRGEQYF. The CDR3 DNA reads as TGTGCCAGCAGTTACCGGCTAAGGGACAGAAGAGGCGAGCAGTACTTC.